This T cell receptor (beta chain) is from a study of blood T cell repertoires in COVID-19. Study at large: The United States, Italy and Spain were the sources of the acute and convalescent COVID-19 samples. T cells, B-cell-depleted T cells, or PBMCs provided the cDNA or gDNA that served as material.

V lost 2 bases and J lost 7; bases outside the gene matches: 6. This CDR3 contains 14 residues. Germline loops: CDR1 KGHSH, CDR2 LQKENI. As originally analysed: Reference gene primer amplification yielded estimated nucleated cell counts. Sequenced by immunoSEQ multiplex PCR; TCRdb stores in-frame clones only, minus some. V and J calls plus clone size are reproduced from that table; the DNA served to infer D and trimming. The data show tens of thousands of clones, with roughly 89% seen just once and approximately 15% held by the top ten. The receptor was derived from a man between 65 and 80 years old with active or convalescent COVID-19. The material sequenced was peripheral blood. V and J are TRBV18 and TRBJ1-2; 8 bases map to TRBD1. The CDR3 protein is CASSPSGQGGGYTF. DNA of the CDR3: TGTGCCAGCTCACCATCCGGACAGGGTGGTGGCTACACCTTC.